Described below is a single T cell receptor beta chain sequence and its context. As yet, its antigen is unknown. The record originates from a study of CD4+ T cells in melanoma. Study-wide findings and caveats: Reportedly, melanoma neoantigen-specific CD4+ T cells showed varied differentiation states. A reported correlation linked neoantigen-specific CD4+ T cells to CD8+, macrophage and B cell function.

The data were produced by immunoSEQ multiplex PCR, yet TCRdb's version contains in-frame clones alone and is incomplete. The data show 110,000 to 150,000 clones, with 80% to 95% seen just once and 1.5% held by the top ten. The sequence derives from a human donor with melanoma.

The CDR3 region has the DNA TGTGCTAGTGGGTCCACTGGAGATACGCAGTATTTT. It encodes CASGSTGDTQYF. The chain joins TRBV12-5 to TRBJ2-3; no clear D gene. V lost 6 bases and J 5 bases, leaving 9 bases between the germline ends. The CDR3 spans 12 residues. CDR1 and CDR2 from the germline V gene are LGHNT and FRNRAP.